This entry concerns a single T cell receptor (beta chain). The antigen is unknown. This specimen comes from a study of tumor-infiltrating lymphocytes in localized non-small cell lung cancer. Overall study results and limits: Available tissue quantity limited TCR sequencing to a patient subset. No T-cell fraction difference was seen between IM1 and IM2 tumors.

Data came from immunoSEQ multiplex PCR; TCRdb stores just in-frame clones and leaves some out. The top ten hold roughly 9.1% of the sample, which has around 13,000 clones, 68% seen once. The V end lost 7 bases, the J end lost 6 bases, and 16 bases lay between the germline ends. The CDR3 runs 15 residues. Germline V gene sequence: CDR1 LNHDA, CDR2 SQIVND (reference sequence). The chain couples TRBV19 to TRBJ1-6; D might be TRBD1 (6 bases). Sequenced input: lung tumor tissue. The sequence derives from a human donor with non-small cell lung cancer. CDR3 region: CASTSQGILNSPLHF. The CDR3 DNA is TGTGCCAGTACCAGCCAGGGGATTCTTAATTCACCCCTCCACTTT.